The 9 T cell receptor beta chains below were found in one sample sequenced in a study of blood T cell repertoires in COVID-19. Here immunoSEQ multiplex PCR was the method, and the copy in TCRdb shows in-frame clones only, minus some. Here the sample spans a few hundred thousand clones, 70% to 90% being singletons. The material sequenced was peripheral blood. These receptors all come from a woman aged 50 to 60 with acute or convalescent COVID-19.

This clone showed up just a few times. The chain recombines TRBV19 with TRBJ2-7, with TRBD1 matching over 7 bases. The CDR3 is made up of 11 amino acids. The V segment lost 4 bases and the J segment 6 bases; nucleotides outside the gene matches: 0. Germline V gives CDR1 LNHDA, CDR2 SQIVND (reference sequence). This CDR3 is CASSTGGEQYF. The CDR3 DNA reads as TGTGCCAGTAGTACAGGGGGCGAGCAGTACTTC.

This clone was counted only a few times. V usage is TRBV27 and J usage is TRBJ1-3, with D possibly TRBD1 on 5 matching bases. V was cut by 0 bases and J by 3 bases, with 12 bases left in between. Germline CDR1 and CDR2: MNHEY and SMNVEV (reference sequence). The CDR3 consists of 16 residues. Here the CDR3 reads CASSLSPGGVGNTIYF. The CDR3 DNA is TGTGCCAGCAGTTTATCGCCCGGGGGAGTTGGAAACACCATATATTTT.

This clone has a single count. The chain is built from TRBV9 and TRBJ1-1; TRBD1 agrees at 12 bases. V lost 0 bases and J lost 1; bases outside the gene matches: 10. Germline assignment: CDR1 SGDLS and CDR2 YYNGEE. The CDR3 totals 19 residues. Here the CDR3 DNA reads TGTGCCAGCAGCGTAGCTGGGACAGGGGGCCCAATCTCGAACACTGAAGCTTTCTTT. This codes for CASSVAGTGGPISNTEAFF.

CDR3 nucleotide sequence: TGTGCCAGCAGCCCCAGGACTAGCGAGAGCTCCTACAATGAGCAGTTCTTC. It codes for CASSPRTSESSYNEQFF. The V call is TRBV7-9, the J call TRBJ2-1; 9 nucleotides match TRBD2. Germline values: CDR1 SEHNR, CDR2 FQNEAQ (reference sequence). The V gene end was trimmed by 5 bases and the J gene end by 0 bases; junction bases not matched to a gene: 8. The CDR3 runs 17 residues.

V is TRBV4-2 and J is TRBJ1-2, with unresolved D. Per germline, CDR1 LGHNA and CDR2 YNFKEQ. CDR3 size: 16 residues. Trimming removed 1 base at V and 7 bases at J, with 19 bases between. CDR3 coding DNA: TGTGCCAGCAGCCAAGTGTTGACGGGCGGGAGGTCTGGCTACACCTTC. Residues: CASSQVLTGGRSGYTF.

The rearrangement uses TRBV6-2 or TRBV6-3 and TRBJ2-5; D remains ambiguous. CDR3 length: 14 residues. Germline assignment: CDR1 MNHEY and CDR2 SVGEGT. V was trimmed by 0 bases and J by 3 bases, leaving 8 bases between them. The DNA of the CDR3 is TGTGCCAGCAGTTACTCCACAGCTGAAGAGACCCAGTACTTC. Residues: CASSYSTAEETQYF.

V gene TRBV20-1 combines with J gene TRBJ1-6, with TRBD1 matching over 7 bases. There are 15 residues in the CDR3. V shed 3 bases, J shed 7 bases, and the junction held 9 bases outside the gene matches. Germline V gene sequence: CDR1 DFQATT, CDR2 SNEGSKA (reference sequence). The CDR3 reads CSASTPGTENSPLHF. The CDR3 DNA sequence: TGCAGTGCTAGTACACCCGGGACAGAAAATTCACCCCTCCACTTT.

The chain joins TRBV28 to TRBJ1-1, with D unresolved. Germline-derived CDR1 and CDR2 are MDHEN and SYDVKM. The CDR3 is 12 amino acids. The V end was cut by 3 bases, the J end by 8 bases, with 10 bases between. The CDR3 DNA reads TGTGCCAGCAGTTTTGAGCGGTCAGAAGCTTTCTTT. Translating gives CASSFERSEAFF.

The rearrangement uses TRBV9 and TRBJ2-5, with 10 bases that match TRBD2. The ends lost 2 bases at V and 4 bases at J; junction bases unmatched: 5. The CDR3 totals 15 residues. The V gene's germline CDR1 is SGDLS and CDR2 YYNGEE. CDR3 in amino acids: CASSVASGSRETQYF. CDR3 nucleotides: TGTGCCAGCAGCGTGGCTAGCGGGAGCCGAGAGACCCAGTACTTC.